This is a list of T cell receptor beta chains from one sample in a study of CD8 T cells in ankylosing spondylitis. MiXCR, applied by TCRdb to the 5' RACE reads, yields one record per CDR3 protein. This sample has around 320,000 distinct CDR3 sequences, with less than 25% found just once. The sequenced sample consisted of blood, either unsorted or a sorted T cell fraction (not recorded which). The receptor set was obtained from a female donor with ankylosing spondylitis or in good health (not recorded which). CDR3s leave out the opening cysteine and the closing phenylalanine or tryptophan. The order of the fields is D gene, V gene, CDR3 protein. A D gene is named only where the DNA matches it firmly.

D: .; V: TRBV5-1; CDR3: ASSLTVRRTDTQY
D: .; V: TRBV4-3; CDR3: ASSQERQHTQY
D: .; V: TRBV25-1; CDR3: ASSRGGINSPLH
D: .; V: TRBV20-1; CDR3: SARGHRQETQY
D: .; V: TRBV7-2; CDR3: ASSLARLQETQY
D: .; V: TRBV7-2; CDR3: ASSFLRYRGELF
D: .; V: TRBV20-1; CDR3: SARPRGRASEAF
D: TRBD2; V: TRBV20-1; CDR3: SASWTSGRFNRETQY
D: TRBD1; V: TRBV7-9; CDR3: ASSRTGVGGYEQY
D: .; V: TRBV7-2; CDR3: ASSLGTNTDTQY
D: .; V: TRBV6-1; CDR3: ASTRGLNGAYEQY
D: .; V: TRBV29-1; CDR3: SVEGGSLNTEAF
D: .; V: TRBV29-1; CDR3: SASDRTGELF
D: .; V: TRBV23-1; CDR3: ASSHRGAVYEQY
D: .; V: TRBV12-3/TRBV12-4; CDR3: ASSRQNGNSPLH
D: .; V: TRBV5-1; CDR3: ASSWGHPSVPSSYEQY
D: TRBD2; V: TRBV7-2; CDR3: ASNRGGETQY
D: .; V: TRBV20-1; CDR3: SARDSLKAGELF
D: .; V: TRBV24-1; CDR3: ATRDDQETQY
D: .; V: TRBV29-1; CDR3: SVEEGGGAVTEAF
D: TRBD2; V: TRBV10-1; CDR3: ASSVRRGSGSHNEQF
D: .; V: TRBV7-8; CDR3: ASSLVARRETQY
D: .; V: TRBV28; CDR3: ASSRRVTNTEAF
D: .; V: TRBV12-3/TRBV12-4; CDR3: ASSFHRPGRYEQF
D: .; V: TRBV7-2; CDR3: ASAASYNSPLH
D: .; V: TRBV12-3/TRBV12-4; CDR3: ASSLGRQLYSNQPQH
D: .; V: TRBV9; CDR3: ASSSTARGLGLGQF
D: TRBD2; V: TRBV7-2; CDR3: ASSLFSSGGNEQF
D: .; V: TRBV20-1; CDR3: SAGGYEQY
D: TRBD2; V: TRBV3-1; CDR3: ASSPTILVGLAKHGQF
D: TRBD1; V: TRBV20-1; CDR3: SASPTGGGQPQH
D: .; V: TRBV29-1; CDR3: SVEPGGNEQF
D: TRBD2; V: TRBV7-9; CDR3: ASSLASGRKNEQF
D: .; V: TRBV12-3/TRBV12-4; CDR3: ASSPIPGPGSYEQY